This TCR beta chain was recorded in a study of T-cell reconstitution after alpha-beta-depleted transplantation in children. Overall study findings and caveats: Several patients had high TCRbeta diversity at day 60; it came from surviving recipient T cells and thymic progenitors.

This clonotype was counted only a few times. What it binds is unknown. The CDR3 extends over 13 amino acids. The germline V gene encodes CDR1 SQVTM and CDR2 ANQGSEA. V was pared by 2 bases and J by 2 bases, with 8 bases between. As it was prepared, the TCRbeta library received unique molecular identifiers. A single record per CDR3 protein comes from TCRdb applying MiXCR to the PCR reads. The data show 300,000 to 400,000 distinct CDR3 sequences, under 20% seen once. The receptor was derived from a male patient aged 2 to 9 who had a stem cell transplant for acute lymphoblastic leukemia, so the T cells may come from the graft donor. The sequencing here drew on PBMCs, mostly from graft donor cells, taken 360 days after TCRalphabeta/CD19-depleted stem cell transplant. This sequence joins TRBV29-1 and TRBJ2-3; D unclear. The chain's CDR3 is CSVERLYTDTQYF. In DNA form, the CDR3 reads TGCAGCGTTGAACGACTTTACACAGATACGCAGTATTTT.